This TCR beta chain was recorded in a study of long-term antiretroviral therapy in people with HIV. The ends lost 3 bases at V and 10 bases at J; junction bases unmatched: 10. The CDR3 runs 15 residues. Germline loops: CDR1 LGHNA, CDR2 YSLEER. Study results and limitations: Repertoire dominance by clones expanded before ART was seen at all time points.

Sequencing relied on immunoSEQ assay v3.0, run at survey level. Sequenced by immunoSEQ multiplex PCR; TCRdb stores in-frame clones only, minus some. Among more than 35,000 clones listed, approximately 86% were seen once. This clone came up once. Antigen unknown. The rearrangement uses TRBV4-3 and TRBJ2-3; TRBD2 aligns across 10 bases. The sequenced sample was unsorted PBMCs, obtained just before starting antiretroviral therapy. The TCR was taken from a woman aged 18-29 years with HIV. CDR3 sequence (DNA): TGCGCCAGCAGCCATACAGCGGGAGGGCCTTTCTCGCAGTATTTT. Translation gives CASSHTAGGPFSQYF.